The entry below describes one T cell receptor beta chain. Its antigen is still unknown. The method was immunoSEQ multiplex PCR; TCRdb's version includes in-frame clones alone and lacks a portion of them. The data show 25,000 to 30,000 clones, with approximately 80% seen just once and roughly 7% held by the top ten. This sample was taken from a study of a mutant IDH1 vaccine in newly diagnosed glioma. Across the whole study: Previous treatment comprised radiotherapy, temozolomide, or both, mostly both.

Time point here: week 5, during vaccination. Vaccination used 300 ug of mutant IDH1 20-mer peptide per dose, with topical imiquimod. Donor tumors were new WHO grade 3 or 4 IDH1-mutant, ATRX-lost astrocytomas. Here the sequenced sample was PBMCs, taken from a glioma patient whose treatment included an IDH1 peptide vaccine. The TCR originated in a man aged 40-55 years with glioma. Some clones in this sample may be carry-over from other donors' samples.

CDR3 loop: CSVDERGFDEKLFF. CDR3 in DNA: TGCAGCGTAGATGAGAGGGGCTTCGATGAAAAACTGTTTTTT. The chain employs TRBV29-1 and TRBJ1-4, with D possibly TRBD1 on 5 matching bases. The CDR3 consists of 14 residues. The V end was cut by 6 bases, the J end by 6 bases, with 17 bases between. Germline V gene lookup returns CDR1 SQVTM and CDR2 ANQGSEA.